The clone carrying this T cell receptor (beta chain) was seen a handful of times. Its antigen is unknown. This record comes from a study of T-cell reconstitution after alpha-beta-depleted transplantation in children. General study results and limits: In patients about two months after transplant, alpha-beta T cells reportedly arose from several hundred expanded graft clones.

It was with unique molecular identifiers that the TCRbeta library was prepared. TCRdb processed the PCR reads anew with MiXCR; each CDR3 protein has one entry. This sample has some 200,000 distinct CDR3 sequences, with around 7.7% found just once. The germline gives CDR1 LNHDA, CDR2 SQIVND (reference sequence). The J segment lost 5 bases and the V segment lost 6 bases, leaving 5 bases of the junction unmatched. CDR3 length: 14 amino acids. This specimen was PBMCs, mostly from graft donor cells, taken 360 days after TCRalphabeta/CD19-depleted stem cell transplant. The chain recombines TRBV19 with TRBJ1-1; 11 positions agree with TRBD1. This TCR derives from a male patient aged 2-15 years who had a stem cell transplant for acute myeloid leukemia, so the T cells may come from the graft donor. CDR3 protein: CASRTRDRGTEAFF. DNA of the CDR3: TGTGCCAGTAGAACCCGGGACAGGGGGACTGAAGCTTTCTTT.